Below, 6 T cell receptor beta chains from the same sample are listed, as sequenced in a study of blood T cell repertoires in COVID-19. Repertoires were generated with immunoSEQ multiplex PCR, while TCRdb's copy carries only in-frame clones and drops some. The repertoire holds under 200,000 clones, with around 90% as singletons. Specimen: peripheral blood. The receptors stem from a man aged 60-69 years with active or convalescent COVID-19.

Here the CDR3 reads CASSLALAGEQFF. The CDR3, as DNA: TGTGCCAGCAGCTTGGCACTAGCGGGGGAGCAGTTCTTC. V gene TRBV5-4 combines with J gene TRBJ2-1; 10 bases are shared with TRBD2. CDR1 SGHNT and CDR2 YYREEE come from the germline V gene (reference sequence). The CDR3 totals 13 residues. J lost 10 bases, V lost 0 bases, and 1 base had no gene match.

This clone occurred once. V gene TRBV3-1 (or the pseudogene TRBV3-2) combines with J gene TRBJ2-1; D is ambiguous. Germline V gene lookup returns CDR1 LGHDT and CDR2 YNNKEL (reference sequence). The CDR3 runs to 15 residues. Trimming pared 0 bases from V and 9 bases from J, leaving 15 bases between. CDR3 coding DNA: TGTGCCAGCAGCCAAGATTGGAGCCGCACTTTTGAGCAGTTCTTC. Its protein product is CASSQDWSRTFEQFF.

The V call is TRBV5-6, the J call TRBJ1-1; 8 nucleotides line up with TRBD1. J was trimmed by 3 bases and V by 3 bases; bases with no gene match: 4. CDR1 is SGHDT and CDR2 is YYEEEE in the germline V gene. The CDR3 spans 14 residues. The CDR3 DNA sequence: TGTGCCAGCAGCTATTGGGACAGGTACACTGAAGCTTTCTTT. It is translated as CASSYWDRYTEAFF.

The chain joins TRBV20-1 to TRBJ1-1; D is undetermined. V lost 3 bases and J 6 bases, leaving 8 bases between the germline ends. The CDR3 length is 11 residues. CDR1 and CDR2 from the germline V gene are DFQATT and SNEGSKA (reference sequence). Here the CDR3 DNA reads TGCAGTGCTAGTAATTCTCCTGAAGCTTTCTTT. It encodes CSASNSPEAFF.

This sequence joins TRBV23-1 and TRBJ1-3, with TRBD1 matching 9 bases. TRBV23-1 is filed as an ORF, its function uncertain. The CDR3 runs 14 residues. The junction had 0 bases not matched to a gene; V was cut back by 2 bases and J by 4 bases. CDR3 nucleotide sequence: TGCGCCAGCAGTCAAGGGACAGGGGGAAACACCATATATTTT. Translated: CASSQGTGGNTIYF.

This chain connects TRBV2 to TRBJ2-2; TRBD1 matches 9 bases. V gave up 5 bases and J gave up 3 bases; unmatched junction bases: 4. Per germline, CDR1 SNHLY and CDR2 FYNNEI. The CDR3 sequence is 15 residues long. The CDR3 protein is CASSKGTGYTGELFF. The CDR3 DNA sequence: TGTGCCAGCAGTAAGGGGACAGGGTACACCGGGGAGCTGTTTTTT.